The 14 T cell receptor beta chains in this list originate from one sample, sequenced in a study of persistence of HIV-infected CD4 T cells (dated by TCRdb to 2019 to 2021). TCRbeta repertoires were sequenced from genomic DNA with the immunoSEQ hsTCRB assay version 4 in survey mode. This immuneACCESS table, as held by TCRdb, lists in-frame sequences with V and J called but not all clones. Of the missing ones, under half trace to an unresolved V gene in checked studies; the others have no known cause. Present in this sample are some 13,000 clones, approximately 71% of which were seen just once. The ten most abundant clones make up approximately 18% of the sample. The antigens these receptors bind are not known. This specimen's treatment or condition label, per the study, means: suppressive antiretroviral therapy. Lysates of CMV-infected fibroblasts at around 10 ug/mL were used to stimulate the cells. Sorting of responding CD4+ T cells was based on upregulation of both CD40 ligand and CD69.

This sample comprised CD4+ T cells sorted from PBMCs after approximately 18-hour stimulation, obtained from a patient who received antiretroviral therapy. In the paper's terms, the cell subset or site label means: CD40L+CD69+ CD4 T cells responding to CMV lysate. The receptor source for this set is an adult man with HIV who was CMV-seropositive.

The chain employs TRBV5-4 and TRBJ2-3; TRBD1 matches 9 bases. V was pared by 0 bases and J by 5 bases, with 1 base of the junction left unmatched. CDR1 and CDR2 (germline): SGHNT, YYREEE (reference sequence). CDR3 length equals 14 residues. CDR3 bases: TGTGCCAGCAGCTTGGAGGACAGGGGAGATACGCAGTATTTT. Its protein product is CASSLEDRGDTQYF. The full variable domain, with the rest looked up from reference TRBV5-4 and TRBJ2-3, is ETGVTQSPTHLIKTRGQQVTLRCSSQSGHNTVSWYQQALGQGPQFIFQYYREEENGRGNFPPRFSGLQFPNYSSELNVNALELDDSALYLCASSLEDRGDTQYFGPGTRLTVL.

This clone has a single count. This chain uses TRBV5-1 with TRBJ1-6; 9 nucleotides align to TRBD1. The trim removed 3 bases at V and 10 bases at J, leaving 17 bases unmatched. This CDR3 spans 18 amino acids. Germline V CDR1 and CDR2: SGHRS, YFSETQ. CDR3 protein: CASSSPAGQGPQGSPLHF. As DNA, the CDR3 is TGCGCCAGCAGCTCCCCGGCGGGACAGGGCCCACAGGGGTCACCCCTCCACTTT.

Only a few counts were recorded for this clone. The chain carries TRBV6-5 and TRBJ2-3; a weak D match, TRBD1 (6 bases). The CDR3 covers 15 residues. Germline V CDR1 and CDR2: MNHEY, SVGAGI. Trimming took 7 bases from V and 2 from J, leaving 16 bases between them. Written as DNA, the CDR3 is TGTGCCAGCACCTACGAGGGACACGCCACAGATACGCAGTATTTT. It yields the protein CASTYEGHATDTQYF.

This clone was counted a single time. The chain combines TRBV19 with TRBJ2-2, with a tentative D call TRBD1 (5 bases). CDR3 size: 14 residues. CDR1 and CDR2 from the germline V gene are LNHDA and SQIVND (reference sequence). V shed 6 bases and J shed 4 bases, with 12 bases lying between them. CDR3 DNA: TGTGCCAGTAGCAAGACAGTCTCCACCGGGGAGCTGTTTTTT. Protein product: CASSKTVSTGELFF.

This clone was seen a few times. The V call is TRBV7-3, the J call TRBJ1-1, with D tentatively TRBD1 (5 bases). The V gene's germline CDR1 is SGHTA and CDR2 FQGTGA. This CDR3 spans 16 amino acids. V shed 5 bases and J shed 0 bases, with 16 bases lying between them. The CDR3 reads CASSQGITGMNTEAFF. DNA for the CDR3: TGTGCCAGCAGCCAAGGCATTACAGGAATGAACACTGAAGCTTTCTTT.

This clone is classed as medium-sized. This sequence joins TRBV7-8 and TRBJ2-2; 7 nucleotides align to TRBD2. There are 18 residues in the CDR3. After removal of 2 bases from V and 0 bases from J, the junction contained 9 bases not matched to a gene. The germline V gene has CDR1 SGHVS and CDR2 FQNEAQ. CDR3 DNA: TGTGCCAGCAGCTTAACCAGCGGGGCCTCAGCGAACACCGGGGAGCTGTTTTTT. Translation gives CASSLTSGASANTGELFF. Together with reference TRBV7-8 and TRBJ2-2, the CDR3 gives the full variable domain: GAGVSQSPRYKVAKRGQDVALRCDPISGHVSLFWYQQALGQGPEFLTYFQNEAQLDKSGLPSDRFFAERPEGSVSTLKIQRTQQEDSAVYLCASSLTSGASANTGELFFGEGSRLTVL.

DNA of the CDR3: TGTGCCAGCAGCCGGGACAGGAATGAAAAACTGTTTTTT. Translation: CASSRDRNEKLFF. The rearrangement joins TRBV11-1 to TRBJ1-4; TRBD1 matches 8 bases. V lost 5 bases, J lost 5 bases, and 1 base stayed unmatched. Germline CDR1 is SGHAT and CDR2 is FQDESV (reference sequence). This CDR3 has 13 amino acids.

The gene calls are TRBV12-2 and TRBJ2-3; the tabulated D call, TRBD1, remains unverified against the DNA. TRBV12-2 is shown as a pseudogene. The CDR3 has 15 amino acids. The CDR3 loop is CASRSQEGGTDTQYF. DNA for the CDR3: TGTGCAAGTCGCTCCCAAGAAGGGGGCACAGATACGCAGTATTTT.

CDR3 DNA: TGCGCCAGCAGCTTTACAGACTACGAGCAGTACTTC. It yields the protein CASSFTDYEQYF. The V gene is TRBV5-1, the J gene TRBJ2-7; D ambiguous. The V end was cut by 2 bases, the J end by 3 bases, with 6 bases between. Germline-derived CDR1 and CDR2 are SGHRS and YFSETQ. The length of the CDR3 is 12 residues.

The chain carries TRBV5-1 and TRBJ2-2; 8 bases are a match to TRBD1. The V segment lost 0 bases and the J segment 4 bases; nucleotides outside the gene matches: 2. CDR1 is SGHRS and CDR2 is YFSETQ in the germline V gene. This CDR3 has 15 residues. The CDR3 sequence is CASSLDRGTTGELFF. In DNA form, the CDR3 reads TGCGCCAGCAGCTTGGACAGGGGGACCACCGGGGAGCTGTTTTTT.

The chain carries TRBV28 and TRBJ1-6; TRBD1 agrees at 7 bases. V lost 5 bases and J lost 10; bases outside the gene matches: 5. The CDR3 is 13 amino acids. Germline CDR1 reads MDHEN; CDR2 reads SYDVKM. The CDR3 DNA reads TGTGCCAGCAGTGCGGACAGGAACTCACCCCTCCACTTT. Protein product: CASSADRNSPLHF.

The V and J genes are TRBV2 and TRBJ2-7; 7 positions agree with TRBD2. V trimming: 10 bases; J trimming: 0 bases; junction bases outside the gene matches: 9. Germline V gene sequence: CDR1 SNHLY, CDR2 FYNNEI. The CDR3 extends over 14 amino acids. In DNA, the CDR3 is TGTGCCACCCGGGAGGTCTCTCTCTCCTACGAGCAGTACTTC. It encodes CATREVSLSYEQYF.

This clone was counted only a few times. The J gene is TRBJ1-6, the V gene TRBV9; 7 bases line up with TRBD1. The CDR3 has 16 amino acids. The junction had 3 bases not matched to a gene; V was cut back by 3 bases and J by 0 bases. Per germline, CDR1 SGDLS and CDR2 YYNGEE. The CDR3 sequence: CASSGHRGSYNSPLHF. The CDR3 DNA sequence: TGTGCCAGCAGCGGCCACAGGGGCTCCTATAATTCACCCCTCCACTTT.

The chain carries TRBV2 and TRBJ2-3; TRBD2 matches at 13 bases. This CDR3 region has 14 residues. J was trimmed by 6 bases and V by 8 bases; bases with no gene match: 5. The germline CDR1 and CDR2 sequences are SNHLY and FYNNEI. CDR3 nucleotides: TGTGCCAGCTCCAAGGGACTAGCGGGGGATACGCAGTATTTT. It is translated as CASSKGLAGDTQYF.